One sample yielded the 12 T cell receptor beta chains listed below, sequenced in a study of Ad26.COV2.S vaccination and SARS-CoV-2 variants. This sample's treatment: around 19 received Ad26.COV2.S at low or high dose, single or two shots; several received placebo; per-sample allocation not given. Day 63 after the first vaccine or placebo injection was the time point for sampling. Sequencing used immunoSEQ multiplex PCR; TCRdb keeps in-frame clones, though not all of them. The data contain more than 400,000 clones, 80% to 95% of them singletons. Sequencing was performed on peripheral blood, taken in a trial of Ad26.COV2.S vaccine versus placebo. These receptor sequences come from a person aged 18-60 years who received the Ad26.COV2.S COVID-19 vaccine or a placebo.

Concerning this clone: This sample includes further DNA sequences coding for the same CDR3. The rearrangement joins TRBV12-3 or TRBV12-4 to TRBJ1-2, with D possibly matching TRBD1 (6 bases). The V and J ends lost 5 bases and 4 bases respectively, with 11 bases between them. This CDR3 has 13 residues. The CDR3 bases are TGTGCCAGCAGTCCACAGGGAGTCTATGGCTACACCTTC. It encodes CASSPQGVYGYTF.

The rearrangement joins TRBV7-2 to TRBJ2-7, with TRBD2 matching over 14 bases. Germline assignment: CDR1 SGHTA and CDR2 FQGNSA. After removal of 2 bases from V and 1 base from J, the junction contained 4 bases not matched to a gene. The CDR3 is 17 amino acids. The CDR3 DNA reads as TGTGCCAGCAGCTTACCGGGACTAGCGGGGGCATCCTACGAGCAGTACTTC. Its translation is CASSLPGLAGASYEQYF.

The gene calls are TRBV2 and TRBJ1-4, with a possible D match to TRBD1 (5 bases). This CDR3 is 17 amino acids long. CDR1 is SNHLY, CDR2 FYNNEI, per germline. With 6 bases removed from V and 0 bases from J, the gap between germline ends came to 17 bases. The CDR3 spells CASRRLTVPTTNEKLFF. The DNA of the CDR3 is TGTGCCAGCAGGCGACTGACAGTTCCCACAACTAATGAAAAACTGTTTTTT.

The CDR3 region has the DNA TGTGCCATCACGCGGGAGATGGGAGATACGCAGTATTTT. Amino acids: CAITREMGDTQYF. The V gene is TRBV10-3, the J gene TRBJ2-3; the match to TRBD2 covers 7 bases. Looked up from germline, CDR1 is ENHRY and CDR2 is SYGVKD. The CDR3 length is 13 residues. The V and J ends lost 7 bases and 5 bases, in that order; junction bases with no gene match: 6.

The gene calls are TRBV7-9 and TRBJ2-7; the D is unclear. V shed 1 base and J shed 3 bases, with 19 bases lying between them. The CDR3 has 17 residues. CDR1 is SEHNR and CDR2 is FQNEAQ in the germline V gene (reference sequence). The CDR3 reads CASSLEVPGPLNYEQYF. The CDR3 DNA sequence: TGTGCCAGCAGCTTAGAAGTCCCGGGCCCTTTAAACTACGAGCAGTACTTC.

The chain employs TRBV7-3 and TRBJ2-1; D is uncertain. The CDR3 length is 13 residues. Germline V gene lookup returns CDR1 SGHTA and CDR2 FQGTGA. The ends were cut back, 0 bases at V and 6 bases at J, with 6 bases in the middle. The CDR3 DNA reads TGTGCCAGCAGCTTAACCGGAGCCAATGAGCAGTTCTTC. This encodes CASSLTGANEQFF.

The CDR3 DNA follows: TGTGCCAGCAGCCCGGGACTAGCGGACTACAATGAGCAGTTCTTC. Encoded protein: CASSPGLADYNEQFF. The V gene is TRBV3-1 (or the pseudogene TRBV3-2), the J gene TRBJ2-1; 11 bases agree with TRBD2. V lost 4 bases to trimming and J lost 3 bases; unmatched junction nucleotides: 2. The CDR3 is made up of 15 amino acids. The germline V gene has CDR1 LGHDT and CDR2 YNNKEL (reference sequence).

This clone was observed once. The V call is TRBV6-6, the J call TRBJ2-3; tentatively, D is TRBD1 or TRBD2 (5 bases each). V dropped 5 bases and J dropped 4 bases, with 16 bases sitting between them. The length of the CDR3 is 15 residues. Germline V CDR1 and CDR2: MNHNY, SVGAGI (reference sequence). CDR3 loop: CASSPLGESADTQYF. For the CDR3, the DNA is TGTGCCAGCAGTCCCCTGGGGGAGTCCGCAGATACGCAGTATTTT.

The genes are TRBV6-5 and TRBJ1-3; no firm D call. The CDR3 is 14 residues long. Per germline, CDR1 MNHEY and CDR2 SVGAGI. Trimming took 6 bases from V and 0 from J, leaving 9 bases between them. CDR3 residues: CASSRLISGNTIYF. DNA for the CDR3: TGTGCCAGCAGCCGCTTAATCTCTGGAAACACCATATATTTT.

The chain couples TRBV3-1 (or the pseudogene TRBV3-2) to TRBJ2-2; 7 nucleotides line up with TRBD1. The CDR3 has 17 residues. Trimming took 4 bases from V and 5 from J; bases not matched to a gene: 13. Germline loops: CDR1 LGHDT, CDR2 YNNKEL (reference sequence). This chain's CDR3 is CASSPLRQGLVTGELFF. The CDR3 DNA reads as TGTGCCAGCAGCCCCCTACGACAGGGCCTGGTAACCGGGGAGCTGTTTTTT.

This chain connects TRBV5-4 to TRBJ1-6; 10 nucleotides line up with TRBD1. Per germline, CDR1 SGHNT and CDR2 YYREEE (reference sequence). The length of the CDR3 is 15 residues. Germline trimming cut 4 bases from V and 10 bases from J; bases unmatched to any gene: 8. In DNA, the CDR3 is TGTGCCAGCAGCCGGGCCGGGACAGGGGACTCACCCCTCCACTTT. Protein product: CASSRAGTGDSPLHF.

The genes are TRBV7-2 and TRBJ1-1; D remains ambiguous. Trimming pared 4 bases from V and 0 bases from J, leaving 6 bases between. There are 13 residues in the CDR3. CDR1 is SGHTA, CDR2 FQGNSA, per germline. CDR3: CASSSPMNTEAFF. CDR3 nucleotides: TGTGCCAGCAGCTCCCCCATGAACACTGAAGCTTTCTTT.